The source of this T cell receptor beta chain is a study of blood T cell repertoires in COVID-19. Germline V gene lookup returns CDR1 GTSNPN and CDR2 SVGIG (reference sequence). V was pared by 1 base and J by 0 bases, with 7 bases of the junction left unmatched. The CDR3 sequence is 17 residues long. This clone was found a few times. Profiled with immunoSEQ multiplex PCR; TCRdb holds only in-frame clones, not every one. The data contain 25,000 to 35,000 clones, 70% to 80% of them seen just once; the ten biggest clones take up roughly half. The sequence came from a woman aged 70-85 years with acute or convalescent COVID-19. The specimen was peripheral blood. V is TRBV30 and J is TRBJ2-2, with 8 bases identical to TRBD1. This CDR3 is CAWSATRTGPNTGELFF. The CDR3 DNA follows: TGTGCCTGGAGTGCTACTAGGACAGGGCCGAACACCGGGGAGCTGTTTTTT.